Listed below are T cell receptor beta chains from one sample, sequenced in a study of tumor-infiltrating lymphocytes in primary liver carcinoma. TCRdb passed the multiplex PCR reads through MiXCR, listing each CDR3 protein once. The sample gives more than 45,000 distinct CDR3 sequences, about 78% of which show up once; approximately 24% is in the top ten. The sequenced material came from liver tumor tissue from sampling region 5. Source of these receptors: a man in his forties with primary liver carcinoma and hepatitis B virus infection. Both conserved end residues are part of each CDR3. The D gene is left open where the match is weak. Size is omitted from some rows. Given values are once, few, many or a class for expanded clones.

abundance: NA
d_gene: NA
v_gene: TRBV6-5
j_gene: TRBJ2-1
CDR3nt: TGTGCCAACAGTTACGCAATGCCCAATGAGCAGTTCTTC
CDR3aa: CANSYAMPNEQFF

abundance: NA
d_gene: TRBD1
v_gene: TRBV4-1
j_gene: TRBJ2-7
CDR3nt: TGCGCCAGCGGCTTCATGGACAGGGGGACCTACGAGCAGTACTTC
CDR3aa: CASGFMDRGTYEQYF

abundance: NA
d_gene: TRBD2
v_gene: TRBV14
j_gene: TRBJ2-1
CDR3nt: TGTGCCAGTAGCCAAGGAGCGGGGCGGATCTACAATGAGGAGTTCTTC
CDR3aa: CASSQGAGRIYNEEFF

abundance: NA
d_gene: NA
v_gene: TRBV4-1
j_gene: TRBJ2-1
CDR3nt: TGCGCCGGCAGCCAAGATCGGACCCCCTACTACAATGAGCAGTTCTTC
CDR3aa: CAGSQDRTPYYNEQFF

abundance: NA
d_gene: NA
v_gene: TRBV20-1
j_gene: TRBJ2-7
CDR3nt: TGCAGTGTGAAACGGGGTTACGAGCAGTACTTC
CDR3aa: CSVKRGYEQYF

abundance: many
d_gene: NA
v_gene: TRBV2
j_gene: TRBJ1-5
CDR3nt: TGTGCCAGCAGCGCGGTAGGGGGCAATCAGCCCCAGCATTTT
CDR3aa: CASSAVGGNQPQHF

abundance: many
d_gene: TRBD1
v_gene: TRBV2
j_gene: TRBJ2-7
CDR3nt: TGTGCCAGCAGAAAGGGACAGACCTACGAGCAGTACTTC
CDR3aa: CASRKGQTYEQYF

abundance: NA
d_gene: NA
v_gene: TRBV18
j_gene: TRBJ2-4
CDR3nt: TGTGTCAGCTCCCTCAGGGGAACCAAAAATATTCAGTACTTC
CDR3aa: CVSSLRGTKNIQYF

abundance: NA
d_gene: TRBD2
v_gene: TRBV11-1
j_gene: TRBJ2-4
CDR3nt: TGCGTAAGCAGCTTTCCCGGGACTAGCGGGACCAAAAACAATCAGTACTTC
CDR3aa: CVSSFPGTSGTKNNQYF

abundance: NA
d_gene: TRBD2
v_gene: TRBV29-1
j_gene: TRBJ2-1
CDR3nt: TGCGGCGCTCTCCGGGAGGAGCAATTCTTC
CDR3aa: CGALREEQFF

abundance: NA
d_gene: TRBD1
v_gene: TRBV4-3
j_gene: TRBJ2-7
CDR3nt: TGCGCCAGCAGCCTTCCCGGGACAGCGACCTACGAGCAGTACTTC
CDR3aa: CASSLPGTATYEQYF

abundance: NA
d_gene: NA
v_gene: TRBV5-1
j_gene: TRBJ2-4
CDR3nt: TGCGCCTGCAGCCTGGGGGACAAGGGTAATTCCGAGTACTTC
CDR3aa: CACSLGDKGNSEYF

abundance: NA
d_gene: TRBD2
v_gene: TRBV6-2/TRBV6-3
j_gene: TRBJ2-7
CDR3nt: TGTACCAGTAGGAGTAGCGGGAGGATGTACGAGCAGTACTTC
CDR3aa: CTSRSSGRMYEQYF

abundance: NA
d_gene: NA
v_gene: TRBV11-3
j_gene: TRBJ1-1
CDR3nt: TGTACCAGCAGTACAGGTTTGAACAATGAAGCTTTCTTT
CDR3aa: CTSSTGLNNEAFF

abundance: few
d_gene: NA
v_gene: TRBV11-2
j_gene: TRBJ2-7
CDR3nt: TGTTCCAGCACCCGTGGGAGTTCCACCTACGAGCATTACTTC
CDR3aa: CSSTRGSSTYEHYF

abundance: NA
d_gene: NA
v_gene: TRBV11-1
j_gene: TRBJ2-7
CDR3nt: TGTGCCAGCGGCGTGGAACAGTCCTACGAACAGTACTTC
CDR3aa: CASGVEQSYEQYF

abundance: NA
d_gene: NA
v_gene: TRBV6-1
j_gene: TRBJ2-1
CDR3nt: TGTGCCAGCAGATGGGACCCCATTAGTTACAATGAGCAGTTCTTC
CDR3aa: CASRWDPISYNEQFF

abundance: NA
d_gene: TRBD1
v_gene: TRBV12-3/TRBV12-4
j_gene: TRBJ1-2
CDR3nt: TGTGCCAGCAACATAGGGGGCTATGGCTACACCTTT
CDR3aa: CASNIGGYGYTF

abundance: once
d_gene: NA
v_gene: TRBV29-1
j_gene: TRBJ1-2
CDR3nt: TGCAGTGTTATGAGTGCGGGGAAGAGGGACTATGGCTACACCTTC
CDR3aa: CSVMSAGKRDYGYTF